These 26 T cell receptor beta chains originate from one sample sequenced in a study of T cell repertoires in cytomegalovirus infection. These receptors lack a known antigen. One entry per CDR3 protein, called by TCRdb with MiXCR from the reads. Of some 350,000 distinct CDR3 sequences in the sample, roughly 36% were seen once. Sequencing used cultured PBMCs, obtained from culture after CMV antigen stimulation. These receptors were taken from a human donor in good health (CMV status not recorded). Some clones in this sample may be carry-over from other donors' samples.

V and J are TRBV6-5 and TRBJ2-5, with D possibly matching TRBD2 (6 bases). This CDR3 region has 12 residues. The germline CDR1 and CDR2 sequences are MNHEY and SVGAGI. Deletions cut 8 bases from V and 4 bases from J, with 11 bases between. CDR3: CASGTSRETQYF. DNA for the CDR3: TGTGCCAGCGGAACTAGCAGAGAGACCCAGTACTTC.

This clonotype has more than one count but fewer than ten. The rearrangement joins TRBV6-6 to TRBJ1-2; the match to TRBD1 covers 7 bases. The germline V gene encodes CDR1 MNHNY and CDR2 SVGAGI (reference sequence). V shed 11 bases and J 4 bases; nucleotides not matched to a gene: 13. The CDR3 covers 14 residues. CDR3 coding DNA: TGTGCCGTCGTCGACAGGGTTAGTGGCTATGGCTACACCTTC. Its protein product is CAVVDRVSGYGYTF.

This clonotype has a count of ten or more. The V and J genes are TRBV28 and TRBJ1-2; D remains unclear. This CDR3 is 14 amino acids long. Trimming shortened V by 3 bases and J by 5 bases, and 13 bases separated the two germline ends. Germline CDR1 reads MDHEN; CDR2 reads SYDVKM. CDR3 residues: CASSFYDRGYGYTF. Here the CDR3 DNA reads TGTGCCAGCAGTTTTTATGACCGGGGATATGGCTACACCTTC.

J is TRBJ1-5 and V is TRBV7-8, with D maybe TRBD1 (6 bases). V was cut by 5 bases and J by 2 bases, with 10 bases left in between. Germline values: CDR1 SGHVS, CDR2 FQNEAQ. The CDR3 is made up of 14 amino acids. DNA of the CDR3: TGTGCCAGCAGCCAGGACAGACGCAATCAGCCCCAGCATTTT. Translation: CASSQDRRNQPQHF.

V usage is TRBV7-6 and J usage is TRBJ1-5; tentatively, D is TRBD1 (6 bases). Germline loops: CDR1 SGHVS, CDR2 FNYEAQ. This CDR3 comprises 14 residues. With 5 bases removed from V and 4 bases from J, the gap between germline ends came to 12 bases. The CDR3 sequence: CASSVVQGNQPQHF. CDR3 in DNA: TGTGCCAGCAGCGTCGTGCAGGGGAATCAGCCCCAGCATTTT.

This clonotype was counted only a few times. V and J are TRBV6-2 or TRBV6-3 and TRBJ2-1; D is unresolved. V was cut by 6 bases and J by 6 bases, with 15 bases left in between. The CDR3 runs 14 residues. Germline lookup yields CDR1 MNHEY and CDR2 SVGEGT. CDR3 in amino acids: CASSQPSTVNEQFF. CDR3 nucleotide sequence: TGTGCCAGCAGCCAGCCTTCTACGGTCAATGAGCAGTTCTTC.

In this sample, this clonotype turned up a few times. The V gene is TRBV19, the J gene TRBJ1-2, with a possible D match to TRBD1 (6 bases). This CDR3 has 12 amino acids. V was cut by 10 bases and J by 4 bases, with 13 bases left in between. The germline V gene encodes CDR1 LNHDA and CDR2 SQIVND (reference sequence). The CDR3 nucleotides read TGTGCCACCGGGGGGGGCGCCTATGGCTACACCTTC. Encoded protein: CATGGGAYGYTF.

The V gene is TRBV4-1, the J gene TRBJ1-1, with D hard to call. V lost 3 bases, J lost 0 bases, and 8 bases lay in between. CDR1 is MGHRA, CDR2 YSYEKL, per germline. This CDR3 spans 14 amino acids. CDR3 loop: CASSQGVMNTEAFF. CDR3 coding DNA: TGCGCCAGCAGCCAGGGAGTAATGAACACTGAAGCTTTCTTT.

This clonotype was detected only once. The J gene is TRBJ2-1, the V gene TRBV7-4, with D hard to call. This CDR3 is built from 14 residues. In germline, CDR1 is SGHVT, CDR2 SQSDAQ. V shed 5 bases and J shed 0 bases, with 8 bases lying between them. CDR3: CASSGFDSYNEQFF. The CDR3, as DNA: TGTGCCAGCAGCGGTTTCGACTCCTACAATGAGCAGTTCTTC.

This clonotype has a handful of counts. The chain has TRBV7-2 and TRBJ2-1; 8 positions match TRBD2. Germline V gives CDR1 SGHTA, CDR2 FQGNSA. V shed 5 bases, J shed 10 bases, and the junction held 4 bases outside the gene matches. This CDR3 region has 12 residues. The DNA of the CDR3 is TGTGCCAGCAGCCAACGGACTAGCGAGCAGTTCTTC. Amino acid sequence: CASSQRTSEQFF.

The chain couples TRBV7-2 to TRBJ2-5, with 7 bases identical to TRBD1. CDR1 is SGHTA and CDR2 is FQGNSA in the germline V gene. This CDR3 contains 13 residues. V dropped 3 bases and J dropped 4; count of bases not matched to a gene: 2. Here the CDR3 reads CASSFNRGETQYF. CDR3 bases: TGTGCCAGCAGCTTCAACAGGGGAGAGACCCAGTACTTC.

The genes are TRBV9 and TRBJ1-2, with D hard to call. There are 13 residues in the CDR3. Germline loops: CDR1 SGDLS, CDR2 YYNGEE. V gave up 7 bases and J gave up 0 bases, with 10 bases separating them. CDR3 coding DNA: TGTGCCAGCCACTCCGGTTCTAACTATGGCTACACCTTC. Translation gives CASHSGSNYGYTF. Based on the CDR3 plus reference TRBV9 and TRBJ1-2, the full variable domain is DSGVTQTPKHLITATGQRVTLRCSPRSGDLSVYWYQQSLDQGLQFLIQYYNGEERAKGNILERFSAQQFPDLHSELNLSSLELGDSALYFCASHSGSNYGYTFGSGTRLTVV.

This clonotype was observed a handful of times. The rearrangement links TRBV9 to TRBJ2-6; D unresolved. The CDR3 extends over 13 amino acids. From germline, CDR1 is SGDLS and CDR2 YYNGEE. The V end lost 5 bases, the J end lost 0 bases, and 3 bases lay between the germline ends. The CDR3 nucleotides read TGTGCCAGCAGTACCTCTGGGGCCAACGTCCTGACTTTC. It translates to CASSTSGANVLTF.

The CDR3 DNA reads TGTGCCAGTAGTCCGCTAGCGGGAGTCAGGGTTAATGAGCAGTTCTTC. This sequence encodes CASSPLAGVRVNEQFF. The V and J genes are TRBV19 and TRBJ2-1; 10 positions agree with TRBD2. Germline CDR1 LNHDA, CDR2 SQIVND (reference sequence). The CDR3 is 16 residues long. The ends lost 5 bases at V and 7 bases at J; junction bases unmatched: 11. Based on the CDR3 plus reference TRBV19 and TRBJ2-1, the full variable domain is DGGITQSPKYLFRKEGQNVTLSCEQNLNHDAMYWYRQDPGQGLRLIYYSQIVNDFQKGDIAEGYSVSREKKESFPLTVTSAQKNPTAFYLCASSPLAGVRVNEQFFGPGTRLTVL.

The chain uses TRBV6-1 and TRBJ2-7; TRBD2 aligns across 14 bases. CDR3 length equals 13 residues. Looked up from germline, CDR1 is MNHNS and CDR2 is SASEGT. J lost 4 bases, V lost 10 bases, and 3 bases had no gene match. This CDR3 is CATRLAGGYEQYV. Here the CDR3 DNA reads TGTGCCACCAGACTAGCGGGAGGGTACGAGCAGTACGTC.

This clonotype was counted at least ten times. The rearrangement joins TRBV7-2 to TRBJ1-2, with a weak D call TRBD1 (5 bases). V was cut by 1 base and J by 8 bases, with 14 bases left in between. Germline V lookup: CDR1 SGHTA, CDR2 FQGNSA. CDR3 length: 14 residues. The CDR3 is CASSLVAGGDGYTF. The DNA of the CDR3 is TGTGCCAGCAGCTTAGTGGCGGGAGGGGACGGCTACACCTTC.

This sequence joins TRBV19 and TRBJ2-7; D is perhaps TRBD1 or TRBD2 (5 bases each). V was clipped by 4 bases and J by 0 bases, with 10 bases between them. CDR3 length equals 14 residues. CDR1 is LNHDA and CDR2 is SQIVND in the germline V gene (reference sequence). The CDR3, as DNA: TGTGCCAGTAGTACCGGGACGGTCTCCTACGAGCAGTACTTC. It codes for CASSTGTVSYEQYF. The whole variable domain, filled in from reference TRBV19 and TRBJ2-7, reads DGGITQSPKYLFRKEGQNVTLSCEQNLNHDAMYWYRQDPGQGLRLIYYSQIVNDFQKGDIAEGYSVSREKKESFPLTVTSAQKNPTAFYLCASSTGTVSYEQYFGPGTRLTVT.

The J gene is TRBJ2-5, the V gene TRBV29-1, with 9 bases lining up with TRBD1. The CDR3 is made up of 15 amino acids. The germline V gene encodes CDR1 SQVTM and CDR2 ANQGSEA. The ends lost 5 bases at V and 1 base at J; junction bases unmatched: 8. DNA of the CDR3: TGCAGCGTTCAACCAACAGGGGGCGGCCAAGAGACCCAGTACTTC. Its translation is CSVQPTGGGQETQYF.

The chain has TRBV11-3 and TRBJ2-5, with 8 bases matching TRBD2. Germline V gene data show CDR1 as SGHNT and CDR2 as YENEEA. The CDR3 has 16 residues. V was pared by 1 base and J by 5 bases, with 9 bases of the junction left unmatched. The CDR3 spells CASSLAQRELLETQYF. The CDR3 region has the DNA TGTGCCAGCAGCTTAGCCCAGCGGGAGCTTTTGGAGACCCAGTACTTC. Together with reference TRBV11-3 and TRBJ2-5, the CDR3 gives the full variable domain: EAGVVQSPRYKIIEKKQPVAFWCNPISGHNTLYWYLQNLGQGPELLIRYENEEAVDDSQLPKDRFSAERLKGVDSTLKIQPAELGDSAVYLCASSLAQRELLETQYFGPGTRLLVL.

The chain links TRBV4-1 to TRBJ2-5, with 7 bases aligning to TRBD1. J was trimmed by 5 bases and V by 1 base; bases with no gene match: 4. Germline values: CDR1 MGHRA, CDR2 YSYEKL. The CDR3 covers 14 residues. In DNA, the CDR3 is TGCGCCAGCAGCCAAGGACAGGGTTTCGAGACCCAGTACTTC. Its protein product is CASSQGQGFETQYF.

This rearrangement joins TRBV6-5 to TRBJ2-1; maybe TRBD1 (6 bases). The V end lost 2 bases, the J end lost 4 bases, and 9 bases lay between the germline ends. CDR1 and CDR2 (germline): MNHEY, SVGAGI. This CDR3 has 14 amino acids. CDR3 in DNA: TGTGCCAGCAGTTACGGGGACACATACAATGAGCAGTTCTTC. Translated: CASSYGDTYNEQFF.

This clonotype was found a few times. The chain recombines TRBV7-8 with TRBJ2-1, with D hard to call. V dropped 5 bases and J dropped 5 bases, with 34 bases sitting between them. The V gene's germline CDR1 is SGHVS and CDR2 FQNEAQ. This CDR3 spans 21 amino acids. The CDR3 protein is CASSLHKMPPVKDRPHNEQFF. CDR3 nucleotide sequence: TGTGCCAGCAGCCTTCACAAGATGCCACCGGTAAAGGACCGCCCCCACAATGAGCAGTTCTTC.

The sample holds one count of this clonotype. The chain has TRBV2 and TRBJ2-5; the D is unclear. V was shortened by 4 bases and J by 5 bases, with 5 bases between the two germline ends. Germline CDR1 is SNHLY and CDR2 is FYNNEI. This CDR3 is built from 11 residues. CDR3 loop: CASSGVETQYF. CDR3 coding DNA: TGTGCCAGCAGTGGTGTGGAGACCCAGTACTTC.

This chain connects TRBV7-9 to TRBJ2-2; no reliable D call. There are 13 residues in the CDR3. Trimming cost V 0 bases and J 7 bases, with 6 bases left between them. The germline CDR1 and CDR2 sequences are SEHNR and FQNEAQ (reference sequence). The CDR3 region is CASSLARLGELFF. The CDR3 nucleotides are TGTGCCAGCAGCTTAGCGCGACTCGGGGAGCTGTTTTTT.

This clonotype was recorded many times. The V call is TRBV6-6, the J call TRBJ2-5, with D maybe TRBD1 (6 bases). The V end was cut by 6 bases, the J end by 0 bases, with 14 bases between. The CDR3 is 15 residues long. CDR1 is MNHNY, CDR2 SVGAGI, per germline (reference sequence). The CDR3 DNA reads TGTGCCAGCAGACCCCCCCGGGACAACCAAGAGACCCAGTACTTC. It is translated as CASRPPRDNQETQYF.

In this sample, this clonotype turned up a few times. The V call is TRBV19, the J call TRBJ2-1; D is unresolved. CDR3 length: 13 residues. Per germline, CDR1 LNHDA and CDR2 SQIVND (reference sequence). Trimming left V 0 bases short and J 6 bases short, with 6 bases between. In DNA, the CDR3 is TGTGCCAGTAGTATAGAGCTCTTCAATGAGCAGTTCTTC. As protein: CASSIELFNEQFF.